These 19 T cell receptor beta chains share one sample of origin, sequenced in a study of response to subunit inactivated influenza vaccine. TCRdb passed the RT-PCR reads through MiXCR, listing each CDR3 protein once. This table has hundreds of thousands of distinct CDR3 sequences, about 10% appearing once. This sample was also put to use in a study of T cells expressing NK-cell markers. From that paper: What made the TCR beta cDNA was 5'RACE template switching with UMIs.

Sequences were derived from PBMCs from blood, sampled on the day of vaccination. The receptors were sampled from a man in his fifties who received an inactivated influenza vaccine.

This chain joins TRBV11-3 and TRBJ2-3; D perhaps matches TRBD2 (6 bases). The germline V gene encodes CDR1 SGHNT and CDR2 YENEEA. The V and J ends lost 3 bases and 3 bases respectively, with 19 bases between them. There are 17 residues in the CDR3. CDR3 region: CASSLEGCGRRTDTQYF. In DNA form, the CDR3 reads TGTGCCAGCAGCTTGGAGGGCTGCGGTAGAAGAACAGATACGCAGTATTTT.

The rearrangement links TRBV7-9 to TRBJ2-1; TRBD1 agrees at 9 bases. Germline V CDR1 and CDR2: SEHNR, FQNEAQ (reference sequence). With 3 bases clipped from V and 9 bases from J, the junction kept 6 bases outside the gene matches. The CDR3 extends over 14 amino acids. The CDR3 protein is CASSLGTGPSEQFF. CDR3 DNA: TGTGCCAGCAGCTTGGGGACAGGGCCCAGTGAGCAGTTCTTC.

This clonotype was seen a handful of times. CDR3 region: CSARTSGNYEQYF. Here the CDR3 DNA reads TGCAGTGCCAGGACTAGCGGGAACTACGAGCAGTACTTC. This sequence joins TRBV20-1 and TRBJ2-7, with 12 bases lining up with TRBD2. CDR1 is DFQATT, CDR2 SNEGSKA, per germline (reference sequence). This CDR3 has 13 residues. V dropped 6 bases and J dropped 3; count of bases not matched to a gene: 3.

In DNA, the CDR3 is TGTGCCAGCATCCAGGGGTCTGGGGCCAACGTCCTGACTTTC. Amino acid sequence: CASIQGSGANVLTF. The J gene is TRBJ2-6, the V gene TRBV7-9; D is perhaps TRBD1 (6 bases). This CDR3 comprises 14 residues. Between the trimmed V and J ends, which lost 7 bases and 1 base, there was a span of 8 bases. The V gene's germline CDR1 is SEHNR and CDR2 FQNEAQ (reference sequence).

This clonotype was detected only a few times. This rearrangement joins TRBV4-1 to TRBJ2-7; 14 bases match TRBD2. This CDR3 is 17 amino acids long. V dropped 11 bases and J dropped 0; count of bases not matched to a gene: 12. CDR1 MGHRA and CDR2 YSYEKL come from the germline V gene. CDR3 protein: CADKVRTSGGYSYEQYF. The CDR3 DNA reads as TGCGCCGACAAGGTACGGACTAGCGGGGGGTACTCCTACGAGCAGTACTTC.

This clonotype has more than one count but fewer than ten. This sequence joins TRBV29-1 and TRBJ2-1; D gene uncertain. Germline V gene data show CDR1 as SQVTM and CDR2 as ANQGSEA. This CDR3 spans 13 amino acids. The V end was cut by 4 bases, the J end by 13 bases, with 20 bases between. CDR3 sequence reads: CSVGGMGLTPQFF. CDR3 bases: TGCAGCGTTGGGGGTATGGGCCTCACCCCCCAGTTCTTC.

CDR3 protein: CASRLAGGQYSEQFF. The CDR3 DNA reads as TGTGCCAGCCGACTAGCGGGGGGCCAGTATAGTGAGCAGTTCTTC. The chain combines TRBV5-6 with TRBJ2-1, with TRBD2 matching 13 bases. The CDR3 extends over 15 amino acids. From germline, CDR1 is SGHDT and CDR2 YYEEEE. V dropped 7 bases and J dropped 9; count of bases not matched to a gene: 10.

This clonotype has a handful of counts. V usage is TRBV20-1 and J usage is TRBJ2-7; no definite D call. The CDR3 is made up of 14 amino acids. The V and J ends lost 3 bases and 2 bases respectively, with 14 bases between them. Per germline, CDR1 DFQATT and CDR2 SNEGSKA (reference sequence). The CDR3 nucleotides read TGCAGTGCTAGTAGGACCGGAAAAACCTACGAGCAGTACTTC. It codes for CSASRTGKTYEQYF.

This clonotype was observed a handful of times. The chain couples TRBV20-1 to TRBJ2-1; 7 bases match TRBD2. This CDR3 spans 16 amino acids. From germline, CDR1 is DFQATT and CDR2 SNEGSKA (reference sequence). V dropped 0 bases and J dropped 3; count of bases not matched to a gene: 8. The CDR3 region has the DNA TGCAGTGCTAGAGATGCTAGCGGACCCGTCTACAATGAGCAGTTCTTC. This translates into CSARDASGPVYNEQFF.

The V call is TRBV7-9, the J call TRBJ2-7, with D tentatively TRBD1 or TRBD2 (6 bases each). Per germline, CDR1 SEHNR and CDR2 FQNEAQ (reference sequence). Trimming stripped 4 bases from V and 5 bases from J, with 9 bases between. CDR3 length: 12 residues. The CDR3 DNA sequence: TGTGCCAGCAGCTCCGGGGGCAACGAGCAGTACTTC. Translated, it gives CASSSGGNEQYF.

The V gene is TRBV12-3 or TRBV12-4, the J gene TRBJ2-3; D is unresolved. With 2 bases removed from V and 4 bases from J, the gap between germline ends came to 10 bases. The CDR3 spans 14 residues. The CDR3 here is CASSLFPFADTQYF. Here the CDR3 DNA reads TGTGCCAGCAGTTTATTCCCTTTTGCAGATACGCAGTATTTT.

The chain carries TRBV3-1 and TRBJ2-7; D is possibly TRBD1 or TRBD2 (6 bases each). The V gene lost 1 base and the J gene lost 4 bases, with 11 bases spanning the gap. The CDR3 consists of 14 residues. Germline V gene lookup returns CDR1 LGHDT and CDR2 YNNKEL (reference sequence). CDR3 DNA: TGTGCCAGCAGCCAAGGTCGAGGGGGGTACGAGCAGTACTTC. Protein sequence: CASSQGRGGYEQYF.

This rearrangement joins TRBV6-5 to TRBJ1-1; maybe TRBD1 (6 bases). V lost 0 bases and J 5 bases, leaving 19 bases between the germline ends. Germline V gene data show CDR1 as MNHEY and CDR2 as SVGAGI. The CDR3 extends over 17 amino acids. This CDR3 reads CASSYSSRAGGDTEAFF. CDR3 DNA sequence: TGTGCCAGCAGTTACTCGAGTAGGGCCGGGGGCGATACTGAAGCTTTCTTT.

The chain uses TRBV27 and TRBJ2-2; D is undetermined. Germline V gene data show CDR1 as MNHEY and CDR2 as SMNVEV (reference sequence). The CDR3 consists of 12 residues. V was clipped by 8 bases and J by 7 bases, with 11 bases between them. In DNA form, the CDR3 reads TGTGCCAGCGGACCAGTCGGCGGGGAGCTGTTTTTT. It yields the protein CASGPVGGELFF.

The CDR3 DNA sequence: TGTGCCAGCAGTTACTGGGGTAGCGGGGGCTCGATCCAAGAGACCCAGTACTTC. Translated, it gives CASSYWGSGGSIQETQYF. The chain combines TRBV6-2 or TRBV6-3 with TRBJ2-5, with 9 bases that match TRBD2. The germline gives CDR1 MNHEY, CDR2 SVGEGT. CDR3 length: 18 amino acids. Trimming at V came to 1 base and at J to 1 base, leaving 10 bases not matched to a gene.

This clonotype was observed a few times. The J gene is TRBJ2-7, the V gene TRBV7-9, with D maybe TRBD1 (6 bases). Per the germline V gene, CDR1 is SEHNR and CDR2 is FQNEAQ (reference sequence). Deletions cut 1 base from V and 3 bases from J, with 13 bases between. The CDR3 runs 15 residues. The CDR3, as DNA: TGTGCCAGCAGCTTAGGGGGGACAACCGACTACGAGCAGTACTTC. Its protein is CASSLGGTTDYEQYF.

This clonotype was seen a handful of times. V gene TRBV24-1 combines with J gene TRBJ2-1; D is tentatively TRBD1 or TRBD2 (5 bases each). The germline V gene encodes CDR1 KGHDR and CDR2 SFDVKD. The V end was cut by 3 bases, the J end by 6 bases, with 14 bases between. The CDR3 has 15 amino acids. CDR3 residues: CATSDPRVGGNEQFF. The CDR3, as DNA: TGTGCCACCAGTGATCCCCGGGTTGGGGGCAATGAGCAGTTCTTC.

This clonotype was picked up a small number of times. The genes are TRBV10-3 and TRBJ2-5; D might be TRBD1 (5 bases). V gave up 0 bases and J gave up 5 bases, with 10 bases separating them. This CDR3 spans 14 amino acids. The germline V gene has CDR1 ENHRY and CDR2 SYGVKD. CDR3 bases: TGTGCCATCAGTGAGTCAAGGGGATACGAGACCCAGTACTTC. It translates to CAISESRGYETQYF.

This chain connects TRBV11-1 to TRBJ1-1; no clear D. Trimming took off 3 bases at V and 7 bases at J, with 9 bases between the two ends. This CDR3 region has 12 residues. CDR1 SGHAT and CDR2 FQDESV come from the germline V gene (reference sequence). DNA for the CDR3: TGTGCCAGCAGCTTGGACGGTATTGAAGCTTTCTTT. Translated: CASSLDGIEAFF. Full variable domain (missing parts from reference TRBV11-1 and TRBJ1-1): EAEVAQSPRYKITEKSQAVAFWCDPISGHATLYWYRQILGQGPELLVQFQDESVVDDSQLPKDRFSAERLKGVDSTLKIQPAELGDSAMYLCASSLDGIEAFFGQGTRLTVV.